This T cell receptor beta chain is from a study of T cells in women clearing cervical HPV infection. Data came from immunoSEQ multiplex PCR; TCRdb stores just in-frame clones and leaves some out. Its clone listing holds roughly 20,000 clones. General study findings and limits: Repertoire richness, not evenness, was significantly elevated in CIN3+ cases versus controls. TRBV6-7 relative abundance averaged around 0.11% in cases and approximately 0.15% in controls.

Germline lookup yields CDR1 SGHTA and CDR2 FQGTGA. Between the trimmed V and J ends, which lost 5 bases and 2 bases, there was a span of 15 bases. The CDR3 extends over 15 amino acids. Details on this clone: Antigen specificity is unknown. Coverage ceases 3 residues before the CDR3 finishes, and the germline J gene fills in the end.

Source material: blood buffy coat. The sequence was obtained from a woman aged 18 to 69 with a cervical HPV16 infection that either progressed to CIN3+ or cleared (not recorded which). This chain connects TRBV7-3 to TRBJ2-5; no definite D call. Here the CDR3 reads CASSRNGQAQETQYF. The DNA read from the CDR3 is TGTGCCAGCAGCCGGAATGGGCAGGCACAAGAGACC.